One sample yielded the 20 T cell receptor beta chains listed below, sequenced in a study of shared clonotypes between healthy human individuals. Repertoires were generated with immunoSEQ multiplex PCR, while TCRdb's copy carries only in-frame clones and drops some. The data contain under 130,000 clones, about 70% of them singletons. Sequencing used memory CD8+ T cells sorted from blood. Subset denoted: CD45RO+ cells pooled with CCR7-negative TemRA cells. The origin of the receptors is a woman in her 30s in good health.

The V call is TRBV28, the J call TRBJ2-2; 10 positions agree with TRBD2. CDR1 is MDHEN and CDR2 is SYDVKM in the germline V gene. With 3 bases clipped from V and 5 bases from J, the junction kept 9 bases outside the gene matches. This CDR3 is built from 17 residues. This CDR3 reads CASSFYSSGSRTGELFF. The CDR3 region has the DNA TGTGCCAGCAGTTTTTACTCTAGCGGGAGCAGGACCGGGGAGCTGTTTTTT. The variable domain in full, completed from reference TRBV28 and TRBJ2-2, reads DVKVTQSSRYLVKRTGEKVFLECVQDMDHENMFWYRQDPGLGLRLIYFSYDVKMKEKGDIPEGYSVSREKKERFSLILESASTNQTSMYLCASSFYSSGSRTGELFFGEGSRLTVL.

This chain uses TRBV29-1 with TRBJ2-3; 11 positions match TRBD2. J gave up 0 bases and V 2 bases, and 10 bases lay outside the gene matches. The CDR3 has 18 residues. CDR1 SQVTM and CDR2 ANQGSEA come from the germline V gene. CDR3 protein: CSVELAGGTEISTDTQYF. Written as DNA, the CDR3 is TGCAGCGTTGAATTAGCGGGAGGGACCGAAATTAGCACAGATACGCAGTATTTT.

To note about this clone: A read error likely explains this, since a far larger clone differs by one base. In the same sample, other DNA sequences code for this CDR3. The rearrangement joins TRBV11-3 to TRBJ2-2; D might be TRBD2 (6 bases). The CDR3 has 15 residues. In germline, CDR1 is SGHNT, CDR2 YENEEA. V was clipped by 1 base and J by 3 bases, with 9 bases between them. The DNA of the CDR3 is TGTGCCAGCAGCTTAGGGCGCGGGGACACCGGGGAGCTGTTTTTT. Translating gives CASSLGRGDTGELFF.

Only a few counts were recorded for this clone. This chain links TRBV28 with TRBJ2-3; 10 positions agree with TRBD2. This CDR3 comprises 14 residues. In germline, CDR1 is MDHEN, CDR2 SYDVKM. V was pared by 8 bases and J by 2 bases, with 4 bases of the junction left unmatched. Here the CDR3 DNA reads TGTGCCAGCCAAGCGGGAGGGAACACAGATACGCAGTATTTT. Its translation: CASQAGGNTDTQYF. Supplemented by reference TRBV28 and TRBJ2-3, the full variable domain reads DVKVTQSSRYLVKRTGEKVFLECVQDMDHENMFWYRQDPGLGLRLIYFSYDVKMKEKGDIPEGYSVSREKKERFSLILESASTNQTSMYLCASQAGGNTDTQYFGPGTRLTVL.

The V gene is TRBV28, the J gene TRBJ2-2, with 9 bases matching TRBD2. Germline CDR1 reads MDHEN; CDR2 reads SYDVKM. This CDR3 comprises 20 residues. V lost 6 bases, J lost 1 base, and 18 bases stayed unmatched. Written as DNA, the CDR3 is TGTGCCAGCAGCCCGCCGGGACTAGCCGAGTGGGAAGAGAACACCGGGGAGCTGTTTTTT. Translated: CASSPPGLAEWEENTGELFF.

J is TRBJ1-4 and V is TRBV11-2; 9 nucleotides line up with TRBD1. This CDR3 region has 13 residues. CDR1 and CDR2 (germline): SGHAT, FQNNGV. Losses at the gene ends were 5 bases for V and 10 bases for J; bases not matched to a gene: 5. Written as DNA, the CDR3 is TGTGCCAGCAGCCCTCTGGACAGGGGAAAACTGTTTTTT. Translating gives CASSPLDRGKLFF.

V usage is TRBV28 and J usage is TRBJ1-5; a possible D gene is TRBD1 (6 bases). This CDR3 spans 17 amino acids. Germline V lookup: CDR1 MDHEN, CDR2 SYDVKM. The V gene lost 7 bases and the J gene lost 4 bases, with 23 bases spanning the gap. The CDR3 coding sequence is TGTGCCAGCAACCCCCCGGGGAATGGGGGGCTTAATCAGCCCCAGCATTTT. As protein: CASNPPGNGGLNQPQHF.

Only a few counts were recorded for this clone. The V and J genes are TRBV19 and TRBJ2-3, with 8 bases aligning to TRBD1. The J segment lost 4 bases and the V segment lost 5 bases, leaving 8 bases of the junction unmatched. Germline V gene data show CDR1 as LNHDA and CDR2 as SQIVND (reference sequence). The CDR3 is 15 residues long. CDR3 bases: TGTGCCAGTAGTGTCCCAGGGGGCATCTCAGATACGCAGTATTTT. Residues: CASSVPGGISDTQYF.

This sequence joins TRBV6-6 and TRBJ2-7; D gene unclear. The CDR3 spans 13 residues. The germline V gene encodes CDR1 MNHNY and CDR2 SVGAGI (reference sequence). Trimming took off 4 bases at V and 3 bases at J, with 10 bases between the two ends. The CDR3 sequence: CASSLWKGYEQYF. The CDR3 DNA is TGTGCCAGCAGTTTGTGGAAGGGCTACGAGCAGTACTTC.

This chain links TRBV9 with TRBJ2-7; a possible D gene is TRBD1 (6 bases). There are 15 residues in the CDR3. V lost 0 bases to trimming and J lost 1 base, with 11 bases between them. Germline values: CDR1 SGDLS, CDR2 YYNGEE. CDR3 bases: TGTGCCAGCAGCGTAGCTGGGGGCGGTTCCTACGAGCAGTACTTC. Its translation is CASSVAGGGSYEQYF.

CDR3 loop: CASSQDTGELFF. DNA of the CDR3: TGCGCCAGCAGCCAGGACACCGGGGAGCTGTTTTTT. This chain uses TRBV10-1 with TRBJ2-2; no definite D call. V gave up 6 bases and J gave up 3 bases, with 5 bases separating them. Looked up from germline, CDR1 is WNHNN and CDR2 is SYGVQD (reference sequence). The CDR3 loop spans 12 amino acids.

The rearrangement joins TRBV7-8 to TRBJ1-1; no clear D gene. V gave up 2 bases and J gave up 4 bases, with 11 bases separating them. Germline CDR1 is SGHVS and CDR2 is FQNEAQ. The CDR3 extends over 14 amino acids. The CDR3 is CASSLYPESTEAFF. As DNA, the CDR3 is TGTGCCAGCAGCTTATATCCGGAAAGCACTGAAGCTTTCTTT. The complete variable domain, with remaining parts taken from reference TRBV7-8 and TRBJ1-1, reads GAGVSQSPRYKVAKRGQDVALRCDPISGHVSLFWYQQALGQGPEFLTYFQNEAQLDKSGLPSDRFFAERPEGSVSTLKIQRTQQEDSAVYLCASSLYPESTEAFFGQGTRLTVV.

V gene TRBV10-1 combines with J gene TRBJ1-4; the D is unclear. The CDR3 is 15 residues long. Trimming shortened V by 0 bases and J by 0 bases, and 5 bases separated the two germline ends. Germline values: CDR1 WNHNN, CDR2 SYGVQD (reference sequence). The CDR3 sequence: CASSESAATNEKLFF. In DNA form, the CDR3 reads TGCGCCAGCAGTGAGTCGGCAGCAACTAATGAAAAACTGTTTTTT.

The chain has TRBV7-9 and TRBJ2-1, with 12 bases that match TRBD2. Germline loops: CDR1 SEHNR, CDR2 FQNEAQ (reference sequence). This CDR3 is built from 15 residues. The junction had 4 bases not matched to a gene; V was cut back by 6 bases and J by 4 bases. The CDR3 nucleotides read TGTGCCAGCAGGGGGACTAGCGGGTATTACAATGAGCAGTTCTTC. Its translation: CASRGTSGYYNEQFF.

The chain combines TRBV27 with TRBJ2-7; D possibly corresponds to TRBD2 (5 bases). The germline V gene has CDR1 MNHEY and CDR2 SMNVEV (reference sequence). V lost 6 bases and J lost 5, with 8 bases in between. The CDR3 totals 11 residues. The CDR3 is CASRAGHEQYF. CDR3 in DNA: TGTGCCAGCAGGGCGGGCCACGAGCAGTACTTC.

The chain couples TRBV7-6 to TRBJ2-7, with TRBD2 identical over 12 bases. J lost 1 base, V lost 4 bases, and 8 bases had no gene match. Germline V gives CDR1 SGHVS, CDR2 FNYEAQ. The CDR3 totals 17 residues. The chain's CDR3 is CASSSQGGLAGSYEQYF. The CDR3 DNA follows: TGTGCCAGCAGCTCCCAGGGGGGACTAGCGGGTTCCTACGAGCAGTACTTC.

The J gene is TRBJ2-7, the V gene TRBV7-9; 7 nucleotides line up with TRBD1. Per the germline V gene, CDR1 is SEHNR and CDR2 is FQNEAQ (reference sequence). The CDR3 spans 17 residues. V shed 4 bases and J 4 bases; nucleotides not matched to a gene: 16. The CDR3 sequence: CASSSSSDREGFYEQYF. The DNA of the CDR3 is TGTGCCAGCAGCTCCAGTAGTGACAGGGAAGGTTTTTACGAGCAGTACTTC.

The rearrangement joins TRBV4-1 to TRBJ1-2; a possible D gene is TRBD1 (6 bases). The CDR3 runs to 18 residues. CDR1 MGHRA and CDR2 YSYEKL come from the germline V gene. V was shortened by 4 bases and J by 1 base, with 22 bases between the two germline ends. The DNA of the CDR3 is TGCGCCAGCAGCCGCACCCAGACTTTGGGACACCTTAACTATGGCTACACCTTC. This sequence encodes CASSRTQTLGHLNYGYTF.

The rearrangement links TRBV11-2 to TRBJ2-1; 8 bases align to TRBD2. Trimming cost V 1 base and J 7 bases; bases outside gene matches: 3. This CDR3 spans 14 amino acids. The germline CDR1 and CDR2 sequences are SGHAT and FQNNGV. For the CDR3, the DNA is TGTGCCAGCAGCTTAGGTGGCGGGGGGAATGAGCAGTTCTTC. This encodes CASSLGGGGNEQFF.

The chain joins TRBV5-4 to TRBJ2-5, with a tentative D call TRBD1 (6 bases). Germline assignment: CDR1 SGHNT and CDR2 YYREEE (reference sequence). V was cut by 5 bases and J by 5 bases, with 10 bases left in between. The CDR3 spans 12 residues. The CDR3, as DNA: TGTGCCAGCAGTGACAGGTTTGAGACCCAGTACTTC. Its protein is CASSDRFETQYF.